These 9 T cell receptor beta chains share one sample of origin, sequenced in a study of blood T cells in healthy people across ages. Through a sample-barcoded 5' primer and a J-beta primer mix, a second PCR was run for roughly 6 to 11 cycles. TCRdb fed the 5' RACE reads into MiXCR, producing one record per CDR3 protein. Of under 950,000 distinct CDR3 sequences in the sample, 22% were seen once. The sequenced material came from blood. These TCRs come from a man in his 70s in good health.

J is TRBJ2-1 and V is TRBV12-3 or TRBV12-4; 16 positions match TRBD2. V shed 2 bases, J shed 2 bases, and the junction held 6 bases outside the gene matches. The CDR3 contains 19 residues. The DNA of the CDR3 is TGTGCCAGCAGTTTACAGTTCGGGACTAGCGGGGGGGCCTACAATGAGCAGTTCTTC. This sequence encodes CASSLQFGTSGGAYNEQFF.

The CDR3 here is CASSLVGTRRAQGIADTQYF. CDR3 DNA: TGTGCCAGCAGCTTAGTGGGGACTAGGAGGGCACAAGGGATAGCAGATACGCAGTATTTT. The chain employs TRBV7-2 and TRBJ2-3, with 8 bases matching TRBD2. Germline values: CDR1 SGHTA, CDR2 FQGNSA. The J segment lost 4 bases and the V segment lost 1 base, leaving 19 bases of the junction unmatched. This CDR3 spans 20 amino acids.

This clonotype has only a few counts. The chain links TRBV19 to TRBJ2-7, with 10 bases fitting TRBD1. The CDR3 loop spans 15 amino acids. The germline gives CDR1 LNHDA, CDR2 SQIVND (reference sequence). V lost 5 bases, J lost 4 bases, and 8 bases stayed unmatched. CDR3 sequence (DNA): TGTGCCAGTAGTTACGGGACAGGGGTTTCGTACGAGCAGTACTTC. Its protein product is CASSYGTGVSYEQYF.

This clonotype was observed a handful of times. The chain is built from TRBV7-8 and TRBJ2-1, with 7 bases that match TRBD2. The end of the DNA aligns better with TRBJ2-7, so the J call may be wrong. Germline V gene sequence: CDR1 SGHVS, CDR2 FQNEAQ. The CDR3 has 13 amino acids. The CDR3 region is CASQQRGGDEQYF. The CDR3 DNA sequence: TGTGCCAGTCAACAGCGGGGAGGGGACGAGCAGTACTTC.

This clonotype has a count of ten or more. V and J are TRBV14 and TRBJ1-1; D is possibly TRBD1 (5 bases). This CDR3 is built from 13 residues. CDR1 is SGHDN, CDR2 FVKESK, per germline. The V gene lost 4 bases and the J gene lost 0 bases, with 6 bases spanning the gap. DNA of the CDR3: TGTGCCAGCAGCCGGGGCCTGAACACTGAAGCTTTCTTT. Its translation: CASSRGLNTEAFF.

The table lists this clonotype with a few counts. The chain recombines TRBV5-1 with TRBJ1-2; unclear D gene. The CDR3 covers 13 residues. Looked up from germline, CDR1 is SGHRS and CDR2 is YFSETQ. V lost 7 bases and J 6 bases, leaving 16 bases between the germline ends. The CDR3 loop is CASRAAGSDGYTF. DNA of the CDR3: TGCGCCAGCCGGGCCGCGGGATCGGATGGCTACACCTTC.

This chain connects TRBV6-5 to TRBJ2-1; TRBD1 might be the D (6 bases). The CDR3 is 15 residues long. Trimming removed 6 bases at V and 6 bases at J, with 18 bases between. The germline V gene has CDR1 MNHEY and CDR2 SVGAGI. CDR3 nucleotide sequence: TGTGCCAGCAGCCGCCCAGGGGCCAGCTTCAATGAGCAGTTCTTC. Amino acid sequence: CASSRPGASFNEQFF.

V and J are TRBV24-1 and TRBJ1-2; TRBD1 might be the D (5 bases). CDR1 KGHDR and CDR2 SFDVKD come from the germline V gene. Trimming removed 3 bases from V and 5 bases from J, with 15 bases in between. The CDR3 runs 15 residues. The CDR3 spells CATSDAAGPTYGYTF. For the CDR3, the DNA is TGTGCCACCAGTGATGCCGCGGGGCCGACATATGGCTACACCTTC.

The J gene is TRBJ2-1, the V gene TRBV7-9; D gene uncertain. Germline V gene lookup returns CDR1 SEHNR and CDR2 FQNEAQ (reference sequence). The CDR3 has 15 amino acids. Trimming stripped 6 bases from V and 0 bases from J, with 12 bases between. This CDR3 reads CASRTEAYSYNEQFF. Here the CDR3 DNA reads TGTGCCAGCAGAACAGAAGCGTACTCCTACAATGAGCAGTTCTTC.